The rows below give T cell receptor beta chains drawn from one sample of a study of shared clonotypes between healthy human individuals. The method was immunoSEQ multiplex PCR; TCRdb's version includes in-frame clones alone and lacks a portion of them. The sample contains under 850,000 clones, 80% to 95% of which appear only once. The source material was naive CD8+ T cells sorted from blood. These receptors came from a man aged 25 to 40 in good health. Both conserved end residues are part of each CDR3.

>TRBJ2-5|TRBV7-8
CASSLGRGPDQETQYF
>TRBJ2-1|TRBV7-6
CASSFTLAGGNEQFF
>TRBJ2-1|TRBV6-6
CASRAGTRSSYNEQFF
>TRBJ2-7|TRBV28
CASSLLSAGSYEQYF
>TRBJ2-1|TRBV7-7
CASSLGGSRTSSSYNEQFF
>TRBJ2-6|TRBV9
CASSAIGQGESNVLTF
>TRBJ2-7|TRBV7-9
CASSPETGETSYEQYF
>TRBJ1-5|TRBV2
CASSDPGSGNQPQHF
>TRBJ2-7|TRBV14
CASSQAPSGPHYEQYF
>TRBJ2-7|TRBV5-1
CASTPWPEDYEQYF
>TRBJ2-7|TRBV5-5
CASSLNRGGTYEQYF
>TRBJ2-2|TRBV7-6
CASSLTAGSRTGELFF
>TRBJ2-2|TRBV12-5
CASGYTIAGIGTGELFF
>TRBJ1-5|TRBV5-6
CASSSGTGIGGNQPQHF
>TRBJ2-1|TRBV4-2
CASSPSSYNEQFF
>TRBJ2-1|TRBV13
CASSLEGLAGAVNEQFF
>TRBJ2-2|TRBV7-8
CASSLRPGSGFTNTGELFF
>TRBJ2-2|TRBV2
CASSEAGLDTGELFF
>TRBJ2-3|TRBV28
CASSPSAATFTDTQYF
>TRBJ1-2|TRBV27
CASSPIPTANYGYTF
>TRBJ2-1|TRBV2
CARSAGTSGMVEQFF
>TRBJ2-7|TRBV28
CASSPIRTSGRGYEQYF
>TRBJ2-3|TRBV7-8
CASSPLAGGITDTQYF
>TRBJ2-1|TRBV6-6
CASSPYGLVNEQFF
>TRBJ2-7|TRBV11-2
CASSLAGQTYEQYF
>TRBJ2-3|TRBV7-6
CASSLAGGQDTQYF